The present TCR beta chain was sequenced within a study of blood T cell repertoires in COVID-19. Study in general: Both acute and convalescent COVID-19 samples were obtained from the United States, Italy and Spain. PBMCs, B-cell-depleted T cells, or T cells provided the cDNA or gDNA that made up the material.

CDR3 size: 12 residues. Trimming removed 8 bases from V and 6 bases from J, with 13 bases in between. Per germline, CDR1 SNHLY and CDR2 FYNNEI. Seattle patients were enrolled while actively infected and followed longitudinally. Per the study methods: Amplification of reference gene primers provided the estimated nucleated cell counts. Sequencing used immunoSEQ multiplex PCR; TCRdb keeps in-frame clones, though not all of them. The DNA was the basis for D and trimming; V, J and clone size are from that table. The data contain 300,000 to 350,000 clones, roughly 90% of them singletons. The V gene is TRBV2, the J gene TRBJ2-5; no clear D. Sequenced input: peripheral blood. The sequence was obtained from a woman aged 25 to 45 with COVID-19, enrolled during active disease. The CDR3 protein is CASLSGPKTQYF. For the CDR3, the DNA is TGTGCCAGCTTGTCTGGGCCAAAGACCCAGTACTTC.